These 10 T cell receptor beta chains share one sample of origin, sequenced in a study of cytomegalovirus exposure and HLA in healthy donors. The PCR had 60 Vbeta and 13 Jbeta primers. Sequencing was performed with immunoSEQ multiplex PCR; in TCRdb, only in-frame clones are kept and a portion is missing. The sample has about 82,000 clones, about 78% seen once. Sequencing was performed on PBMCs. The receptors come from a man aged 45-60 years in good health and CMV-seronegative.

With respect to this clone: The same CDR3 also results from other DNA sequences found in this sample. The chain uses TRBV5-6 and TRBJ2-5, with D possibly being TRBD1 (5 bases). V dropped 0 bases and J dropped 5 bases, with 11 bases sitting between them. Per germline, CDR1 SGHDT and CDR2 YYEEEE. CDR3 size: 14 residues. The CDR3: CASSLGGHRETQYF. The CDR3 DNA reads as TGTGCCAGCAGCTTGGGAGGTCACAGGGAGACCCAGTACTTC.

The chain recombines TRBV27 with TRBJ1-5, with a weak D call TRBD1 (5 bases). Germline V gives CDR1 MNHEY, CDR2 SMNVEV (reference sequence). Trimming cost V 5 bases and J 2 bases, with 13 bases left between them. This CDR3 is 15 amino acids long. The CDR3 sequence: CASSPGGDGNQPQHF. Here the CDR3 DNA reads TGTGCCAGCAGTCCCGGGGGGGACGGCAATCAGCCCCAGCATTTT.

This chain connects TRBV19 to TRBJ1-2; TRBD1 agrees at 7 bases. Losses at the gene ends were 4 bases for V and 6 bases for J; bases not matched to a gene: 5. The CDR3 is made up of 13 amino acids. Germline loops: CDR1 LNHDA, CDR2 SQIVND (reference sequence). CDR3 sequence reads: CASSTRQGNGYTF. In DNA form, the CDR3 reads TGTGCCAGTAGTACGAGACAGGGAAATGGCTACACCTTC.

The chain has TRBV30 and TRBJ2-5; D not certain. V was trimmed by 5 bases and J by 5 bases, leaving 21 bases between them. Germline-derived CDR1 and CDR2 are GTSNPN and SVGIG (reference sequence). The CDR3 is 15 amino acids. The CDR3 DNA follows: TGTGCCTGGCTCCCTTGGGCAAGCTCAATGGAGACCCAGTACTTC. Translated, it gives CAWLPWASSMETQYF.

The rearrangement links TRBV5-1 to TRBJ2-3; TRBD2 agrees at 9 bases. Germline lookup yields CDR1 SGHRS and CDR2 YFSETQ. The junction had 13 bases not matched to a gene; V was cut back by 0 bases and J by 2 bases. The CDR3 runs to 19 residues. The chain's CDR3 is CASSLGDGRGGRITDTQYF. DNA for the CDR3: TGCGCCAGCAGCTTGGGCGATGGGCGGGGGGGCAGAATCACAGATACGCAGTATTTT.

V and J are TRBV18 and TRBJ2-5, with 7 nucleotides matching TRBD2. Losses at the gene ends were 0 bases for V and 2 bases for J; bases not matched to a gene: 3. Germline V CDR1 and CDR2: KGHSH, LQKENI. The CDR3 totals 15 residues. The CDR3 loop reads CASSPPARGQETQYF. CDR3 nucleotides: TGTGCCAGCTCACCACCGGCGCGGGGGCAAGAGACCCAGTACTTC.

This clone was found a few times. The chain is built from TRBV4-1 and TRBJ1-4, with D possibly being TRBD1 (6 bases). CDR1 MGHRA and CDR2 YSYEKL come from the germline V gene. V was shortened by 0 bases and J by 3 bases, with 14 bases between the two germline ends. The CDR3 loop spans 17 amino acids. CDR3 residues: CASSQDFGQRANEKLFF. In nucleotides, the CDR3 is TGCGCCAGCAGCCAAGATTTCGGACAGCGAGCTAATGAAAAACTGTTTTTT.

V is TRBV27 and J is TRBJ2-1; TRBD1 matches 7 bases. CDR1 and CDR2 (germline): MNHEY, SMNVEV (reference sequence). The ends lost 3 bases at V and 9 bases at J; junction bases unmatched: 8. The CDR3 consists of 14 residues. CDR3: CASSFRSQGSEQFF. The CDR3 nucleotides are TGTGCCAGCAGTTTTCGGTCACAGGGGAGTGAGCAGTTCTTC.

The V call is TRBV6-6, the J call TRBJ1-2, with D tentatively TRBD1 (5 bases). Germline CDR1 and CDR2: MNHNY and SVGAGI (reference sequence). CDR3 size: 13 residues. V lost 5 bases to trimming and J lost 5 bases, with 12 bases between them. The CDR3 DNA reads as TGTGCCAGCAGTCCCCCGGGGGAGTATGGCTACACCTTC. This gives the protein CASSPPGEYGYTF.

A few counts support this clone. The chain uses TRBV4-1 and TRBJ1-4; no definite D call. The V gene's germline CDR1 is MGHRA and CDR2 YSYEKL. The CDR3 is 13 amino acids. V was shortened by 6 bases and J by 3 bases, with 8 bases between the two germline ends. Here the CDR3 reads CASRPEANEKLFF. The CDR3 nucleotides read TGCGCCAGCAGACCGGAGGCTAATGAAAAACTGTTTTTT.